This record covers a single T cell receptor beta chain. What antigen it recognizes has not been identified. Within one base of it there is no much larger clone, and no base qualities were kept. Sequences SGHRS (CDR1) and YFSETQ (CDR2) are obtained from the germline V gene. At the junction V is shortened by 5 bases and J by 7 bases; bases outside the gene matches: 8. From the cysteine through the phenylalanine, the CDR3 covers 14 amino acids. The only DNA kept is the CDR3, 42 bases in frame from the first base. In total, just over 650 healthy bone marrow donors made up the cohort. Cohort members were all nominally healthy when sampled, although unrecorded immune exposures were likely present. The donor tested CMV seronegative and was one of the 352 seronegative cohort members. Each donor provided a peripheral blood sample, and peripheral blood mononuclear cells were used for TCR beta sequencing. Genomic DNA extraction from the blood cell samples was performed with the Qiagen DNeasy Blood Extraction Kit.

These data come from a study of cytomegalovirus exposure and HLA in healthy donors (dated by TCRdb to about 2017). Context from the whole study: According to an earlier analysis of around 600 of the donors, about 190 million T cells yielded roughly 110 million unique TCR beta sequences and around 300 Gb of sequence data. About 330 gigabases of sequencing data and around 90 million unique TCR sequences made up an early release that covered fewer than 650 HLA-typed donors. The genetic ancestry cluster associated with self-reported Caucasian donors included about 81% of the approximately 410 genotyped donors. The study aimed to test whether cataloging public T cell receptors could reveal signatures of past pathogen exposure. The study profiled the T cell repertoires of approximately 700 subjects by immunosequencing and related them to cytomegalovirus serostatus. Besides the first cohort of around 670 subjects, a separate validation cohort made up of 95 to 150 different subjects was used. To predict cytomegalovirus infection status, the study brought together high-throughput TCR immunosequencing, statistical association of individual TCRs with disease status, and machine learning. A later analysis re-examined previously published TCR beta repertoires from several hundred donors and added high-resolution HLA genotyping to investigate patterns of TCR occurrence. Rather than drawing on any new phenotypic data, the later analysis identified candidate immune exposures from TCR beta sequences and the way those sequences occurred across donors. An earlier analysis of a few hundred of the donors applied high-throughput TCR beta sequencing to assess whether each TCR beta V gene segment acted as functional or pseudogenic. Donor age, sex, ethnicity and CMV serostatus were collected together with the repertoire data. A later genetic analysis used genome-wide SNP genotypes for 398 of the 666 donors, treating that subset as a discovery cohort. All discovery cohort repertoires had been generated using a single sequencing platform. Class I and class II HLA loci were covered by the typing at four-digit resolution. Typing coverage differed by locus: A, B, C, DRB1 and DQB1 were typed in roughly 629-630 donors, DQA1 in 500 to 550, DPA1 in 600 to 610, and DPB1 in 472. Several DR-DQ haplotypes were treated as single units for association and clustering because of strong linkage in the cohort. Among around 400 genotyped donors of the cohort, an average of approximately 200,000 unique TCR beta nucleotide sequences was sequenced per donor, of which roughly 18% were non-productive.

Broad study findings and their caveats: Some IMGT-functional V segments, including TRBV6-2 and TRBV6-3, could not be told apart with the 87-base-pair reads, so those segments were excluded. In a later analysis, several top co-occurrence clusters were reported to appear linked to parvovirus B19, influenza, CMV and Epstein-Barr virus. Immune exposure information for the cohort was limited to CMV serostatus. A total of some 180 TCR beta chains were listed by the study as associated with cytomegalovirus. A further reported finding was that TCR beta sequences accurately predicted the HLA-A and HLA-B alleles for most subjects in the first cohort. A few of the identified cytomegalovirus-associated TCR beta chains were confirmed in vitro to be specific for cytomegalovirus antigens. Because counts were too low, roughly 18 rarely observed V segments, including chromosome 9 orphons, were left out of the earlier analysis of 587 of the donors. In a later analysis, HLA-associated TCR beta chains were found to be more clonally expanded and to have lower generation probabilities than equally common non-associated chains. This cohort had only TCR beta chains sequenced, and the lack of alpha or paired-chain data limited which features could be detected. The sequencing pipeline was judged likely to have produced a cluster of highly shared sequence variants as a technical artifact. Linkage disequilibrium might explain the correlated functional status among segregating V segments, but an unknown experimental factor could not be ruled out. According to a later analysis, most CMV-associated TCR beta chains appeared to be HLA-restricted, and the HLA associations seemed to be driven largely by CMV exposure. A later analysis associated 16,951 TCR beta sequences with specific HLA alleles at a false discovery rate of 0.05. Strong co-occurrence of HLA alleles, especially DR and DQ, made assigning TCR associations to individual alleles difficult. Broadly in line with IMGT annotations, most TCR beta V segments showed up in productive rearrangements about 90% or about 30% of the time in an earlier analysis of roughly 590 of the donors. The classifier was reported to diagnose cytomegalovirus status with high specificity and sensitivity in both the original and validation cohorts. In a later analysis, TCR association rates were found to vary across HLA loci, with the most associated TCRs seen for DRB1 alleles and the fewest for HLA-C alleles. Because HLA typing was unavailable for some donors at each locus, only the typed subset was used in association tests. Across donors, most TCR sequences were observed very rarely, whereas some public TCRs were present in many individuals. V-gene and J-gene trimming of TCR beta chains was associated with a missense DCLRE1C variant in a later genetic analysis, and the association was replicated in an independent cohort. Compared with the 666-donor mean, donors in an Asian-associated ancestry cluster had fewer N-insertions in productive TCRs, according to a later genetic analysis. The authors suggested that the approach could potentially be extended to other disease states and immunological phenotypes. The presence/absence analyses assumed that sequencing depth was roughly uniform across donors, and that assumption may not be true.

The library was generated by the immunoSEQ multiplex PCR assay. For the multiplex PCR, a mixture combining 60 forward primers for TCR Vbeta segments and 13 reverse primers for TCR Jbeta segments was used. A multiplex PCR assay on genomic DNA amplified the CDR3 region of rearranged TCR beta genes. The Illumina HiSeq System was used to sequence the amplified TCR beta libraries as 87-base-pair reads. Per the authors' processing: A later analysis counted tens of millions of unique TCR beta chains across the 600 to 850 repertoires, and roughly 9.9 million of these chains were shared by at least two donors. Raw reads were error-corrected and collapsed into unique sequences with a nearest-neighbor algorithm that merged closely related sequences to remove PCR and sequencing errors. Alignment of CDR3 sequences to IMGT reference sequences was used to assign V, D and J gene segments. For a sequence to be retained, a match of at least six nucleotides to both a V gene segment and a J gene segment was required. Rearrangements were called productive when the CDR3 lacked stop codons and stayed in frame with V and J; all others were non-productive. CDR3 was defined by IMGT convention, running from the second conserved V-encoded cysteine to the conserved J-encoded phenylalanine. In an earlier analysis of 587 of the donors, sequences lacking an unambiguous match to a single V gene segment were excluded. An earlier analysis of a few hundred of the donors called V segments functional above 56.7% productive rearrangements and segregating when the between-donor standard deviation exceeded 5%. A statistical classification framework was built to diagnose cytomegalovirus status from the catalog of TCR beta chain sequences. A later analysis assigned V and J genes by comparing TCR nucleotide sequences with IMGT/GENE-DB human TR gene sequences. The TCRdist pipeline was used in a later analysis to assign CDR3 sequences and most-parsimonious VDJ recombination scenarios. In a later analysis, each TCR beta chain was defined by its CDR3 amino acid sequence together with its V-gene family, and reads without a unique V-gene family were excluded. A later analysis removed several hundred highly shared, low-generation-probability nucleotide sequences to deal with suspected cross-contamination and a sequencing artifact. In a later analysis, a clonal expansion index for each public chain was calculated from normalized within-repertoire ranks of inferred template counts. Generation probabilities in a later analysis came from a VDJ recombination model fitted to out-of-frame rearrangements, and those results were checked against IGoR. A later analysis scored TCR-TCR, TCR-HLA and TCR-CMV co-occurrence with hypergeometric tests, applying a repertoire-size bias correction to TCR pairs. In a later analysis, false discovery rates were estimated by permuting HLA or CMV assignments 20 times. In a later analysis, co-occurring TCRs were grouped using DBSCAN, with TCRdist sequence similarity added in when clustering inside HLA-allele-positive subsets. Co-occurrence clustering excluded repertoires with fewer than 30,000 or more than 120,000 public chains, plus five with anomalous nucleotide sharing. TCRdb carries this immuneACCESS record with in-frame sequences only. Its versions omit some clonotypes, under half of them owing to an unresolved V gene in the studies checked, with the rest unexplained. V and J calls and clone size are as listed in that table; D and trimming were resolved from the DNA. Here the sample has about 94,000 clones; 50% to 75% occur a single time. In total, the top ten clones hold around 4% of the sample.

This chain joins TRBV5-1 to TRBJ1-4, and 7 bases in between align with TRBD1. The sequenced sample was PBMCs. This receptor was obtained from a man aged 30-40 years in good health and CMV-seronegative. The DNA sequence follows: TGCGCCAGCAGTCTTGGCAGGGGGTTTGAAAAACTGTTTTTT. Its amino acids are CASSLGRGFEKLFF.